The 3 T cell receptor beta chains below all came from one sample that was sequenced in a study of T cells in Graves' hyperthyroidism and ophthalmopathy. TCR beta CDR3 region amplification was performed from RNA transcripts. First-round RT-PCR of the TCR CDR3 relied on the HTBI primer set. TCRdb ran MiXCR on the multiplex PCR reads and lists one entry per CDR3 protein. The sample records some 250,000 distinct CDR3 sequences, about 14% being singletons. Sequenced input: blood. These receptors were collected from a woman aged 40 to 50 with Graves' hyperthyroidism that later progressed to Graves' ophthalmopathy.

This clonotype was picked up a small number of times. V and J are TRBV7-8 and TRBJ2-1; D is uncertain. CDR3 length: 13 residues. Germline CDR1 reads SGHVS; CDR2 reads FQNEAQ. The V and J ends lost 4 bases and 9 bases respectively, with 13 bases between them. The CDR3: CASSSLRTGEQFF. The CDR3 nucleotides are TGTGCCAGCAGCTCCCTACGGACGGGTGAGCAGTTCTTC.

This clonotype was counted at least ten times. The V and J genes are TRBV20-1 and TRBJ1-4, with D possibly matching TRBD1 (5 bases). The CDR3 sequence is 15 residues long. Germline CDR1 DFQATT, CDR2 SNEGSKA (reference sequence). The V end lost 1 base, the J end lost 2 bases, and 11 bases lay between the germline ends. The CDR3 protein is CSARAGGGTNEKLFF. The CDR3 DNA reads TGCAGTGCTAGAGCTGGGGGGGGGACTAATGAAAAACTGTTTTTT.

This clonotype is a singleton in its sample. This may arise from a read error, as a much more abundant clone is one base away. The V and J genes are TRBV30 and TRBJ1-5; D unclear. CDR1 is GTSNPN and CDR2 is SVGIG in the germline V gene (reference sequence). Between the trimmed V and J ends, which lost 2 bases and 3 bases, there was a span of 8 bases. The CDR3 covers 13 residues. Here the CDR3 reads CAWSQAPNQPQHF. CDR3 bases: TGTGCCTGGAGTCAGGCGCCCAATCAGCCCCAGCATTTT. The entire variable domain, with the rest obtained from reference TRBV30 and TRBJ1-5, is as follows: SQTIHQWPATLVQPVGSPLSLECTVEGTSNPNLYWYRQAAGRGLQLLFYSVGIGQISSEVPQNLSASRPQDRQFILSSKKLLLSDSGFYLCAWSQAPNQPQHFGDGTRLSIL.